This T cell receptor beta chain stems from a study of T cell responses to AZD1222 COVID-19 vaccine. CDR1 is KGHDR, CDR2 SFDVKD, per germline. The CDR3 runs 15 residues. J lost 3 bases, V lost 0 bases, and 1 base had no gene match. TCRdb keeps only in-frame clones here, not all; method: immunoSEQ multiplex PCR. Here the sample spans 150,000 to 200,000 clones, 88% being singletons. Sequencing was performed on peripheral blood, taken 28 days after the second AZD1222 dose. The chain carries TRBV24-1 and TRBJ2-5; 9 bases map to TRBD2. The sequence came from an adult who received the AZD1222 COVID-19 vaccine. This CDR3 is CATSDLSSGKETQYF. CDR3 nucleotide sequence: TGTGCCACCAGTGATTTGTCTAGCGGGAAAGAGACCCAGTACTTC.